This entry is about one TCR beta chain. This entry comes from a study of blood T cells in healthy people across ages. From germline, CDR1 is SGHRS and CDR2 YFSETQ. The CDR3 has 15 amino acids. A second PCR of 7 to 11 cycles used a sample-barcoded 5' primer and a J-beta primer mix. Individual samples furnished no less than 2.5 million CDR3-containing paired-end reads apiece. TCRdb reprocessed the 5' RACE reads with MiXCR, giving one entry per CDR3 protein. The sample has 800,000 or so distinct CDR3 sequences, about 47% seen once. Donors each provided approximately 9.6 milliliters of peripheral blood. The V gene is TRBV5-1, the J gene TRBJ2-1; tentatively, D is TRBD1 or TRBD2 (7 bases each). The assigned J gene may be wrong: the sequence end matches TRBJ2-7 better. The clonotype was recovered from a man older than 75 in good health. Sequences were obtained from blood. DNA of the CDR3: TGCGCCAGCAGCCCTTCAGGGGGGGACTACAATGAGCAGTACTTC. Amino acids: CASSPSGGDYNEQYF.